This paragraph reports one T cell receptor beta chain. The data stem from a study of blood T cell repertoires in COVID-19. Study as a whole: COVID-19 samples from acute and convalescent phases originated in the United States, Italy and Spain. The analysed material was cDNA or gDNA that came from T cells, B-cell-depleted T cells, or PBMCs.

In the study's own analysis: Amplification of reference gene primers was used by the study to estimate nucleated cell counts. Measured with immunoSEQ multiplex PCR; TCRdb has only the in-frame clones, and not every one. For V, J and clone size, that table is used; D and trimming come from the DNA. The repertoire holds under 150,000 clones, with over 75% as singletons. This receptor was taken from a woman in her seventies who had recovered from COVID-19. The specimen sequenced was peripheral blood.

In DNA, the CDR3 is TGTGCCAGCAGCTTCTCGCGGGGGGGCGGGCAGGAGACCCAGTACTTC. As protein: CASSFSRGGGQETQYF. The chain combines TRBV5-4 with TRBJ2-5, with TRBD2 matching 9 bases. V shed 2 bases and J 5 bases; nucleotides not matched to a gene: 10. The CDR3 has 16 amino acids. Germline V gives CDR1 SGHNT, CDR2 YYREEE (reference sequence).